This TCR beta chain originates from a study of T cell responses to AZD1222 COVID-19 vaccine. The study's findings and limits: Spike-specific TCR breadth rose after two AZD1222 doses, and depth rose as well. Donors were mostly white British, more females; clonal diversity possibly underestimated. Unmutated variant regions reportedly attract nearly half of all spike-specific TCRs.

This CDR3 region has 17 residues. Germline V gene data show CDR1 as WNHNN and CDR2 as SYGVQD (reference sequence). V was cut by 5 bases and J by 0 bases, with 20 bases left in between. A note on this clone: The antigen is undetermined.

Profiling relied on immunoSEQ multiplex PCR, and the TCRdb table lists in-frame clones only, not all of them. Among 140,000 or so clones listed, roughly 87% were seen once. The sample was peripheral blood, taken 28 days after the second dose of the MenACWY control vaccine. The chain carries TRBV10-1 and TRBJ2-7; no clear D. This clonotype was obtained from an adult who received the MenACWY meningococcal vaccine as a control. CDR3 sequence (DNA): TGCGCCAGCAGTCAGGTGGAACAACCCATCTTCTCCTACGAGCAGTACTTC. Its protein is CASSQVEQPIFSYEQYF.